The entry below gives a single T cell receptor (beta chain) sequence along with its context. The antigen is unknown. Between the trimmed V and J ends, which lost 4 bases and 3 bases, there was a span of 9 bases. CDR3 length: 12 amino acids. CDR1 GTSNPN and CDR2 SVGIG come from the germline V gene (reference sequence). Measured with immunoSEQ multiplex PCR; TCRdb has only the in-frame clones, and not every one. This table holds about 240,000 clones, around 88% found once. These data originate in a study of cytomegalovirus exposure and HLA in healthy donors. General observations from the study: Cytomegalovirus association was assigned to about 180 TCR beta chains. Published work reported that the classifier diagnosed cytomegalovirus status with high specificity and sensitivity.

This chain joins TRBV30 and TRBJ1-1; no definite D call. What was sequenced was PBMCs. This sequence originates from a woman aged 25 to 39 in good health and CMV-seropositive. CDR3 sequence: CAWTAGDTEAFF. The CDR3 nucleotides read TGTGCCTGGACAGCCGGGGACACTGAAGCTTTCTTT.